This TCR beta chain was captured by sequencing in a study of blood T cells in healthy people across ages. With a J-beta primer mix and a sample-barcoded 5' primer, a second PCR ran roughly 6 to 12 cycles. Any given sample supplied a minimum of 3 million CDR3-containing paired-end reads. One entry per CDR3 protein, called by TCRdb with MiXCR from the 5' RACE reads. Seen here are about 1 million distinct CDR3 sequences, around 43% observed once, and the top ten hold approximately 17%. Study-wide points: A conclusive naive versus antigen-experienced comparison was prevented by the unsorted PBMCs.

Concerning this clonotype itself: Its specificity is not known.

Each donor gave approximately 9.1 milliliters of peripheral blood. CDR3 size: 14 residues. With 6 bases removed from V and 3 bases from J, the gap between germline ends came to 14 bases. Germline CDR1 is MDHEN and CDR2 is SYDVKM. The specimen was blood. V usage is TRBV28 and J usage is TRBJ1-2; a weak D match, TRBD1 (6 bases). The receptor was isolated from a woman in her fifties or sixties in good health. The CDR3 here is CASRPTGWDYGYTF. CDR3 DNA: TGTGCCAGCAGGCCTACAGGGTGGGACTATGGCTACACCTTC.